The present T cell receptor beta chain was sequenced within a study of cytomegalovirus exposure and HLA in healthy donors. Across the study: Unique TCRs from HLA-typed donors, around 79 million of them, were held in an early data release. Among the roughly 400 donors who were genotyped, roughly 85% fell in the genetic ancestry cluster that is associated with self-reported Caucasian donors.

The CDR3 runs to 15 residues. Trimming stripped 6 bases from V and 0 bases from J, with 12 bases between. Germline CDR1 reads MGHDK; CDR2 reads SYGVNS. PCR employed 60 Vbeta and 13 Jbeta primers. Clones were read by immunoSEQ multiplex PCR, and TCRdb kept only the in-frame ones, dropping some. This sample has 150,000 to 200,000 clones, with 62% found just once. The clonotype comes from a man aged 40-49 years in good health and CMV-seronegative. The chain uses TRBV25-1 and TRBJ1-5; the D is unclear. Sequencing was performed on PBMCs. This CDR3 reads CASSVGGVSNQPQHF. The CDR3 region has the DNA TGTGCCAGCAGCGTGGGCGGGGTTAGCAATCAGCCCCAGCATTTT.